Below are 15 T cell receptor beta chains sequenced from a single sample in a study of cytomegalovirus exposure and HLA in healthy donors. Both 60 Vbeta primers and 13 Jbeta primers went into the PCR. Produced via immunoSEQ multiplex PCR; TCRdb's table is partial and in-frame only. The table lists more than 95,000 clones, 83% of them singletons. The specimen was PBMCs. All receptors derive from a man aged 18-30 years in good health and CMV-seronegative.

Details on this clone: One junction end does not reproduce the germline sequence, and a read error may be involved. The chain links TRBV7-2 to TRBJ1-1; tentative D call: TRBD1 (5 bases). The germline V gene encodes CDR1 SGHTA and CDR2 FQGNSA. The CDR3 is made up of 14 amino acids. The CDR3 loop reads CASSLRRGNPETFF. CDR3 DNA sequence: TGTGCCAGCAGCTTACGAAGGGGAAACCCTGAAACTTTCTTT.

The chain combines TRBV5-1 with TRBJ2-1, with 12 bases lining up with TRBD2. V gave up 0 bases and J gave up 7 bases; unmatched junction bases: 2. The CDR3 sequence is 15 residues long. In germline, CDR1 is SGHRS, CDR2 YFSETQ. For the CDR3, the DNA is TGCGCCAGCAGCTTGGGGACTAGCGGGATTAATGAGCAGTTCTTC. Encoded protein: CASSLGTSGINEQFF.

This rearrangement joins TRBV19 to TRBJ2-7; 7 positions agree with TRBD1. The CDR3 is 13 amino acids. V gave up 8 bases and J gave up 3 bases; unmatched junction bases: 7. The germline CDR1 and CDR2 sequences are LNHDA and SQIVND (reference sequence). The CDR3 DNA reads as TGTGCCAGTTCGAGGGGGCCCTTCTACGAGCAGTACTTC. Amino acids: CASSRGPFYEQYF.

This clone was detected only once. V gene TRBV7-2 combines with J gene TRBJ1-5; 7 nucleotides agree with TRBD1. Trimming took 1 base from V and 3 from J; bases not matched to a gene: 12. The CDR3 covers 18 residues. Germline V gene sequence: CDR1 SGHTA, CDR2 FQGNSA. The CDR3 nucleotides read TGTGCCAGCAGCTTAGGGGAACGACAGGGAATCACCAATCAGCCCCAGCATTTT. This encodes CASSLGERQGITNQPQHF.

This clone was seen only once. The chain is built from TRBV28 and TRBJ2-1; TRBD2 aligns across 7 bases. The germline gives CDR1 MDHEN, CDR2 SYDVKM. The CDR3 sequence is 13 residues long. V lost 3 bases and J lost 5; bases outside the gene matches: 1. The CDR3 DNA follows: TGTGCCAGCAGTTTGACTAGCCACAATGAGCAGTTCTTC. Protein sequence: CASSLTSHNEQFF.

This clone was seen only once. This chain's CDR3 is CASSWEPGQGLAFF. The CDR3, as DNA: TGCGCCAGCAGCTGGGAGCCGGGACAGGGTCTAGCTTTCTTT. This chain links TRBV5-1 with TRBJ1-1; 9 bases fit TRBD1. Germline CDR1 is SGHRS and CDR2 is YFSETQ. The J segment lost 10 bases and the V segment lost 3 bases, leaving 10 bases of the junction unmatched. The CDR3 spans 14 residues.

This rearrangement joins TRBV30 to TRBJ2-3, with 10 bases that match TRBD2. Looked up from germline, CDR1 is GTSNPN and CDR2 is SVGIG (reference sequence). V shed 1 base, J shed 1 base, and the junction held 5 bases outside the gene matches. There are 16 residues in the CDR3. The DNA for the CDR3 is TGTGCCTGGAGTGGACTAGCGGGCACGCGCACAGATACGCAGTATTTT. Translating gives CAWSGLAGTRTDTQYF.

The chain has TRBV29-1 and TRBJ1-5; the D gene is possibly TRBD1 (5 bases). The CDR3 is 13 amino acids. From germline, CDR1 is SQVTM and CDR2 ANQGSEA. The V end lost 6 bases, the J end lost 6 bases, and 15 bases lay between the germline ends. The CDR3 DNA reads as TGCAGCGTGGGGGACTCGCGGGCTCAGCCCCAGCATTTT. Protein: CSVGDSRAQPQHF.

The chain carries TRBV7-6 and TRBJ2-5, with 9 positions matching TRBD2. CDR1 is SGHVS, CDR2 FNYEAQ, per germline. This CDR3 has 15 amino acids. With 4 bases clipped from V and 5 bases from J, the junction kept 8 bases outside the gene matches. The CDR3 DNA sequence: TGTGCCAGCAGCTCCCTATATAGCGGGAGTGAGACCCAGTACTTC. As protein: CASSSLYSGSETQYF. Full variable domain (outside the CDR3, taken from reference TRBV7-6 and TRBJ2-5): GAGVSQSPRYKVTKRGQDVALRCDPISGHVSLYWYRQALGQGPEFLTYFNYEAQQDKSGLPNDRFSAERPEGSISTLTIQRTEQRDSAMYRCASSSLYSGSETQYFGPGTRLLVL.

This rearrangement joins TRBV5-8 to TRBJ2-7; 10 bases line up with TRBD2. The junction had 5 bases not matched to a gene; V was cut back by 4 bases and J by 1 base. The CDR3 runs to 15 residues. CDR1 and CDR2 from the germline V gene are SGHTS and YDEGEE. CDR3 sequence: CASSHLAGASYEQYF. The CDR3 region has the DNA TGTGCCAGCAGCCATCTAGCGGGAGCTTCCTACGAGCAGTACTTC. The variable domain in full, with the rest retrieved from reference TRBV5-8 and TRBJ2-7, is EAGVTQSPTHLIKTRGQQATLRCSPISGHTSVYWYQQALGLGLQFLLWYDEGEERNRGNFPPRFSGRQFPNYSSELNVNALELEDSALYLCASSHLAGASYEQYFGPGTRLTVT.

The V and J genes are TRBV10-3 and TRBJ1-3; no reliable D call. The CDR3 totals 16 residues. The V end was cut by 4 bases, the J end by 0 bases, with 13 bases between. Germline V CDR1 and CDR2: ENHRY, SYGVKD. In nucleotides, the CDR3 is TGTGCCATCAGTGGAATGGAGATGGGCTCTGGAAACACCATATATTTT. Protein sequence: CAISGMEMGSGNTIYF.

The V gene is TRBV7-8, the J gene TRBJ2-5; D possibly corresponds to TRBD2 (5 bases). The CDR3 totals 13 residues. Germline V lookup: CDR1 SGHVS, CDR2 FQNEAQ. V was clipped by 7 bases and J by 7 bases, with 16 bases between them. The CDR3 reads CASTPGSGGTQYF. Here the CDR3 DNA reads TGTGCCAGCACCCCAGGTTCAGGAGGGACCCAGTACTTC.

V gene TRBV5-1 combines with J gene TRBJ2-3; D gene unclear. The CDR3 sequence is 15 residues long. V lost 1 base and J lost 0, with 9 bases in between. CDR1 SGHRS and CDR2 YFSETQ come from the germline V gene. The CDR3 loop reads CASSLSIRSTDTQYF. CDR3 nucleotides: TGCGCCAGCAGCTTGTCTATCCGTAGCACAGATACGCAGTATTTT.

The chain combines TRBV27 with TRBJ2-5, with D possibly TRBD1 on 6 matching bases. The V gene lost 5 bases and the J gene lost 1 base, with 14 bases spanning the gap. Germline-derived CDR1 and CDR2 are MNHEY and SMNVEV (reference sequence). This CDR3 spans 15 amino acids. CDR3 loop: CASSIKQGSQETQYF. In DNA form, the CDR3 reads TGTGCCAGCAGTATCAAACAGGGTAGCCAAGAGACCCAGTACTTC.

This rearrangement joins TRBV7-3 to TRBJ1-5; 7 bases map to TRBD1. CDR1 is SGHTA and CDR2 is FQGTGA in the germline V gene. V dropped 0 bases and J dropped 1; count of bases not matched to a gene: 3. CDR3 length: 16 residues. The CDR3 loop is CASSLTWDSSNQPQHF. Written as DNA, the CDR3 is TGTGCCAGCAGCTTAACATGGGACAGCAGCAATCAGCCCCAGCATTTT. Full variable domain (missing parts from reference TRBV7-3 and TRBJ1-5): GAGVSQTPSNKVTEKGKYVELRCDPISGHTALYWYRQSLGQGPEFLIYFQGTGAADDSGLPNDRFFAVRPEGSVSTLKIQRTERGDSAVYLCASSLTWDSSNQPQHFGDGTRLSIL.